This T cell receptor (beta chain) was recovered during a study of blood T cell repertoires in COVID-19. Study-level background: Specimens from acute and convalescent COVID-19 originated in the United States, Italy and Spain.

The assay was immunoSEQ multiplex PCR, and TCRdb's table has in-frame clones only and misses some. The sample has over 85,000 clones, around 79% seen once. In germline, CDR1 is SGHRS, CDR2 YFSETQ. Germline trimming cut 4 bases from V and 4 bases from J; bases unmatched to any gene: 6. The CDR3 sequence is 14 residues long. V gene TRBV5-1 combines with J gene TRBJ2-7, with TRBD2 identical over 9 bases. The clonotype comes from a woman at least 80 years old with active or convalescent COVID-19. What was sequenced was peripheral blood. CDR3 region: CASSQVAGEYEQYF. CDR3 DNA: TGCGCCAGCAGCCAGGTAGCGGGGGAGTACGAGCAGTACTTC.